These 3 T cell receptor beta chains were sequenced from one sample in a study of shared clonotypes between healthy human individuals (dated by TCRdb to the early 2020s). Receptor amplification or capture employed the immunoSEQ multiplex PCR assay. The clones in this table, taken by TCRdb from immuneACCESS, are in-frame only. Not every clone is retained; where verified, under half of the shortfall comes from an unresolved V gene, and the cause of the rest is unknown. This sample gives 550,000 to 800,000 clones in total; 90% of them show up just once. About 34% of the sample is held by the ten biggest clonotypes. The specimen sequenced was memory CD8+ T cells from PBMCs. The cell subset or site label here, explained by the study, means: CD45RO+ cells pooled with CCR7-negative TemRA cells. The receptors stem from a man aged 18-30 years in good health. Some clones in this sample may be carry-over from other donors' samples.

The J gene is TRBJ1-2, the V gene TRBV9; 9 nucleotides line up with TRBD1. The V gene end was trimmed by 4 bases and the J gene end by 7 bases; junction bases not matched to a gene: 8. This CDR3 region has 14 residues. From germline, CDR1 is SGDLS and CDR2 YYNGEE. The CDR3 loop reads CASSLTQGAPGYTF. CDR3 in DNA: TGTGCCAGCAGCCTTACACAGGGGGCACCTGGCTACACCTTC.

This clone was observed once. V and J are TRBV6-1 and TRBJ1-5, with D maybe TRBD1 (6 bases). Germline assignment: CDR1 MNHNS and CDR2 SASEGT. The germline V and J ends were trimmed by 3 bases and 5 bases, with 17 bases remaining between them. This CDR3 spans 16 amino acids. The CDR3 nucleotides are TGTGCCAGCAGTGACAACAGGGAAGCGGACGATCAGCCCCAGCATTTT. It is translated as CASSDNREADDQPQHF.

The chain is built from TRBV27 and TRBJ2-1; 9 bases map to TRBD1. The CDR3 spans 16 residues. Germline values: CDR1 MNHEY, CDR2 SMNVEV (reference sequence). The junction had 8 bases not matched to a gene; V was cut back by 5 bases and J by 3 bases. For the CDR3, the DNA is TGTGCCAGCAGTCCCCGGGACAGGGCCCGCTACAATGAGCAGTTCTTC. The encoded protein is CASSPRDRARYNEQFF.